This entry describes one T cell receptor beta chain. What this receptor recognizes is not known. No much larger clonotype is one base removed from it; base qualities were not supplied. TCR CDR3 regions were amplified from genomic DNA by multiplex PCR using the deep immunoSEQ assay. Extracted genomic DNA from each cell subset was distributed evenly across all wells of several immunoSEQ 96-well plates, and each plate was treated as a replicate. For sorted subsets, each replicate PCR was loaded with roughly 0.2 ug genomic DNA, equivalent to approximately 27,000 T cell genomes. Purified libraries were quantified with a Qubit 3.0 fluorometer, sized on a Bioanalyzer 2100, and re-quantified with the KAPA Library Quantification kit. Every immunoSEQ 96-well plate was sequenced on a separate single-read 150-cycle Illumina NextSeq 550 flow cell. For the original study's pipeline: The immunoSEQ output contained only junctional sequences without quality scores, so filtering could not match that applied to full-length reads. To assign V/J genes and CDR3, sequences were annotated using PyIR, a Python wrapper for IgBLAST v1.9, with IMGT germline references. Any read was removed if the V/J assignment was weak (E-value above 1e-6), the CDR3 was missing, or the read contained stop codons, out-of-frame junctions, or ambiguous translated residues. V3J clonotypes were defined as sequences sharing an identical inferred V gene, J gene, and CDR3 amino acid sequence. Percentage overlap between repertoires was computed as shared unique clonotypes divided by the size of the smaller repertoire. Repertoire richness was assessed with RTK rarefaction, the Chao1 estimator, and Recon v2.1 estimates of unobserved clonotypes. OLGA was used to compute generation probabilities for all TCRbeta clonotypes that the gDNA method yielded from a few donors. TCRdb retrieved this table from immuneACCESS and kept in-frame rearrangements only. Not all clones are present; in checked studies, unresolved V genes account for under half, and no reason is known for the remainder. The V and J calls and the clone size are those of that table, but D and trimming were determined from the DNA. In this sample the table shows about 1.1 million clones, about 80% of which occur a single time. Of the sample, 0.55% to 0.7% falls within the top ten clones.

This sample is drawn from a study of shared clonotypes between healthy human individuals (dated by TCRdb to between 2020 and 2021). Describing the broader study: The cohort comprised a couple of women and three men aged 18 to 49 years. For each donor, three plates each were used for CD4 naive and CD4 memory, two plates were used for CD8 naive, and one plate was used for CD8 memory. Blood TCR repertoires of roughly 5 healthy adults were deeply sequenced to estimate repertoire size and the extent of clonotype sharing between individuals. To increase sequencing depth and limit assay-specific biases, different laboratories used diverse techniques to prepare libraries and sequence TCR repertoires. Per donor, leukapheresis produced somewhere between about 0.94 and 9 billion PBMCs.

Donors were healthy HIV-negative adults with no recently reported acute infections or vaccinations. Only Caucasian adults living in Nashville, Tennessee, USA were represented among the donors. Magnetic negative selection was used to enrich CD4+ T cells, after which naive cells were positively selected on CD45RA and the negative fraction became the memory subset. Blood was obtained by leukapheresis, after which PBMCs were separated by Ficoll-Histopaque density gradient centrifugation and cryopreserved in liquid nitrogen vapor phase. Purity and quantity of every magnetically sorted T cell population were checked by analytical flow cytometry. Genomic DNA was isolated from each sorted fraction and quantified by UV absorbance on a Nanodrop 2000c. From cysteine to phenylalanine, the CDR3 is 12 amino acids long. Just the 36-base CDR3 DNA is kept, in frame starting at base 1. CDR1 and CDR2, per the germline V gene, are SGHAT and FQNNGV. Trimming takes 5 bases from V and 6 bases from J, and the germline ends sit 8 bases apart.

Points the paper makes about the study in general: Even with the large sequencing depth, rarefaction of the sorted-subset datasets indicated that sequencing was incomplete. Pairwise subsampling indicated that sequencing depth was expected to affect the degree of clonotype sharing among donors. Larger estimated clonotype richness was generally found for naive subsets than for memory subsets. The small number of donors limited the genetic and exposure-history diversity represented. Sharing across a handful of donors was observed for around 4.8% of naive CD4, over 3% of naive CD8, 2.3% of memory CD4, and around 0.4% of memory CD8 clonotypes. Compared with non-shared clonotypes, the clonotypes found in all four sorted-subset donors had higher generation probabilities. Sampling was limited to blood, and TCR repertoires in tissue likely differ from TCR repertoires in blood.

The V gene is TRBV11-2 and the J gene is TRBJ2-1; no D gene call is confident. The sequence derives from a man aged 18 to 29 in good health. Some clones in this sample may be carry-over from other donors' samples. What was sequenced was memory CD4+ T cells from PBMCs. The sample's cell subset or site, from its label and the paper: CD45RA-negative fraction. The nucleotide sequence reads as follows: TGTGCCAGCAGCCCATTCAGCAATGAGCAGTTCTTC. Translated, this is CASSPFSNEQFF. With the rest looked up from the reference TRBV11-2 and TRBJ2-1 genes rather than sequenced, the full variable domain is EAGVAQSPRYKIIEKRQSVAFWCNPISGHATLYWYQQILGQGPKLLIQFQNNGVVDDSQLPKDRFSAERLKGVDSTLKIQPAKLEDSAVYLCASSPFSNEQFFGPGTRLTVL.